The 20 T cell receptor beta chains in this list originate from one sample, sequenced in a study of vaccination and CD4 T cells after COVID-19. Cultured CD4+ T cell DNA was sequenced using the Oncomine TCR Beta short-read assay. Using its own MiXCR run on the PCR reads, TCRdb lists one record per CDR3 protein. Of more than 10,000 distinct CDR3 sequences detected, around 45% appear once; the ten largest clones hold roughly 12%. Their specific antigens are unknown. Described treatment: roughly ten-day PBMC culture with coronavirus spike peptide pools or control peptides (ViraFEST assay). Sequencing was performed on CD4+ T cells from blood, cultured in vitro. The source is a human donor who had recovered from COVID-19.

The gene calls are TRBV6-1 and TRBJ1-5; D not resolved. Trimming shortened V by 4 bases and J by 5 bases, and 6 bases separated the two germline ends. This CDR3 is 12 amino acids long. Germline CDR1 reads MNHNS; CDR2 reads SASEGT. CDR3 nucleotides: TGTGCCAGCAGTGGTCCTTATCAGCCCCAGCATTTT. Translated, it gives CASSGPYQPQHF.

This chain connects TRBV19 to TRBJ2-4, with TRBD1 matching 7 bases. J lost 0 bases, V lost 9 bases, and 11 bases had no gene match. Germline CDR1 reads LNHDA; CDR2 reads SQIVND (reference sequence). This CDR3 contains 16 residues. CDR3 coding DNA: TGTGCCAGCGGTAACAGGGGCCAACTAGCCAAAAACATTCAGTACTTC. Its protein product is CASGNRGQLAKNIQYF.

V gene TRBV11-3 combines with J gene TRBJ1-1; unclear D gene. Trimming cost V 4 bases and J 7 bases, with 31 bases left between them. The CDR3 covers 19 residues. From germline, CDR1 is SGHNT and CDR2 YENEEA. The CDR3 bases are TGTGCCAGCAGCTCACCACTCCGGGAGACGGGCTCCCCTTCAATTGAAGCTTTCTTT. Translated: CASSSPLRETGSPSIEAFF.

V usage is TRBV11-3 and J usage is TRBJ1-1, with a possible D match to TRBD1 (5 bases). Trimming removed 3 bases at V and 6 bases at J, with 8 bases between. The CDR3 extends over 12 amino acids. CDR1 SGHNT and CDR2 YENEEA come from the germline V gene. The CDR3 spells CASSLGTAEAFF. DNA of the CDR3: TGTGCCAGCAGCTTGGGGACTGCTGAAGCTTTCTTT.

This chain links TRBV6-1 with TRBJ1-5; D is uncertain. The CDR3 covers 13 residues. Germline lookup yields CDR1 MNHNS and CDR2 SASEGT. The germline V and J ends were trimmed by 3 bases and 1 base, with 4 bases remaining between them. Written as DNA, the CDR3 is TGTGCCAGCAGTGATGTCAGCAATCAGCCCCAGCATTTT. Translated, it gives CASSDVSNQPQHF.

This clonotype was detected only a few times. As DNA, the CDR3 is TGTGCCAGCTCACCAAATACAGGGAGCTCTGGAAACACCATATATTTT. It yields the protein CASSPNTGSSGNTIYF. This chain connects TRBV18 to TRBJ1-3; D possibly corresponds to TRBD1 (6 bases). This CDR3 has 16 residues. The germline CDR1 and CDR2 sequences are KGHSH and LQKENI. V lost 2 bases to trimming and J lost 0 bases, with 11 bases between them.

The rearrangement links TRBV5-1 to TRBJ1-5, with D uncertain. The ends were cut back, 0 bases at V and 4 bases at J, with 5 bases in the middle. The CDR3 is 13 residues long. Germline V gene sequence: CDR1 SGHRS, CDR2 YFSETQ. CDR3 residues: CASSLGSNQPQHF. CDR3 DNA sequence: TGCGCCAGCAGCTTGGGCAGTAATCAGCCCCAGCATTTT.

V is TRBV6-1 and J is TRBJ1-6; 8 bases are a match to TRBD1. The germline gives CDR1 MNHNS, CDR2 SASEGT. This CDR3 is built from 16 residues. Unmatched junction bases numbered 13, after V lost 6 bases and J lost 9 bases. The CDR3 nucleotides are TGTGCCAGCAGCTCAGGGACAGGAACATTATCTTCACCCCTCCACTTT. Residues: CASSSGTGTLSSPLHF.

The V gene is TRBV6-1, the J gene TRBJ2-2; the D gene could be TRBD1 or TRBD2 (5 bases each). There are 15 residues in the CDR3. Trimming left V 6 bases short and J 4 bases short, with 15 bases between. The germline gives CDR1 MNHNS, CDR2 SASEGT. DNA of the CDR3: TGTGCCAGCAGGGAAAGAGGGGCGCTCACCGGGGAGCTGTTTTTT. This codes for CASRERGALTGELFF.

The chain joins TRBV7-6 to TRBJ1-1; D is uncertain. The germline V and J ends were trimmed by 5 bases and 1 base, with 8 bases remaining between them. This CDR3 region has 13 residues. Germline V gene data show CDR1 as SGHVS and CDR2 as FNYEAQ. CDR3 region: CASSRAWNTEAFF. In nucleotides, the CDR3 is TGTGCCAGCAGCCGGGCGTGGAACACTGAAGCTTTCTTT. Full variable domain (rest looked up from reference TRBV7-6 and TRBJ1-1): GAGVSQSPRYKVTKRGQDVALRCDPISGHVSLYWYRQALGQGPEFLTYFNYEAQQDKSGLPNDRFSAERPEGSISTLTIQRTEQRDSAMYRCASSRAWNTEAFFGQGTRLTVV.

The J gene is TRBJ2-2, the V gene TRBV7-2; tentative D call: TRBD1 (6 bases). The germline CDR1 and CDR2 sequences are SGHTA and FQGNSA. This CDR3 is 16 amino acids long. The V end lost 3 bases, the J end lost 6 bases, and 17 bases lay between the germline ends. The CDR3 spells CASSFRQVGSAGELFF. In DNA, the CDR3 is TGTGCCAGCAGCTTCAGACAGGTGGGAAGCGCCGGGGAGCTGTTTTTT.

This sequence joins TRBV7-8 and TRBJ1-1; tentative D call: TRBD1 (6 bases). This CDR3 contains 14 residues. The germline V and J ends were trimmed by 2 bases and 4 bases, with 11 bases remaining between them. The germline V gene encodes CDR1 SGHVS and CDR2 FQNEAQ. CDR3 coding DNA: TGTGCCAGCAGCTTATCAGGGGCGAGCACTGAAGCTTTCTTT. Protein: CASSLSGASTEAFF.

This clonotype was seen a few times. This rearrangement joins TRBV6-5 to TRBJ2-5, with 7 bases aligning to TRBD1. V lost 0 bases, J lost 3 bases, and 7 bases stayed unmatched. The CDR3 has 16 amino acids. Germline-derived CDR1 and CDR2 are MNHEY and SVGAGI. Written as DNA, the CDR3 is TGTGCCAGCAGTTACTCGCCAGGGGGAGTGGAAGAGACCCAGTACTTC. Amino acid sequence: CASSYSPGGVEETQYF.

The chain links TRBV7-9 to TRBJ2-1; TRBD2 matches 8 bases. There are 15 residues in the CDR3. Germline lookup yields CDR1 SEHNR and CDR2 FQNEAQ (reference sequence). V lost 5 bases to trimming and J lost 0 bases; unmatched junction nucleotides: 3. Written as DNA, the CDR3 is TGTGCCAGCAGCCTACGGGGGGGCTCCTACAATGAGCAGTTCTTC. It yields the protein CASSLRGGSYNEQFF.

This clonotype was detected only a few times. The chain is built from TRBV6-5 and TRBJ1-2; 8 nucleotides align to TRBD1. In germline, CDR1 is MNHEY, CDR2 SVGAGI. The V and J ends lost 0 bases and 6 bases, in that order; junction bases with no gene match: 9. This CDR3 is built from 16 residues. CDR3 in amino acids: CASSYSPGQAIHGYTF. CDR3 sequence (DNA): TGTGCCAGCAGTTACTCTCCGGGACAGGCTATACATGGCTACACCTTC.

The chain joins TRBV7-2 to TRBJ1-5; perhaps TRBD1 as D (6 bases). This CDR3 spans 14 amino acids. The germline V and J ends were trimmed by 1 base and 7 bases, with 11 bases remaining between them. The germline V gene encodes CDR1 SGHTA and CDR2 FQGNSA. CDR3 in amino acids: CASSLEGGWQPQHF. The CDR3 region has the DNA TGTGCCAGCAGCTTAGAGGGGGGTTGGCAGCCCCAGCATTTT.

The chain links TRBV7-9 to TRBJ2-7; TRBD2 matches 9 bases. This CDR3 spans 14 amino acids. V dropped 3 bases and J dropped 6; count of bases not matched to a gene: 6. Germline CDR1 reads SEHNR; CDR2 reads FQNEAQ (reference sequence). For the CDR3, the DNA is TGTGCCAGCAGCTTCGGGCTAGCGGGGAGCGAGCAGTACTTC. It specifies CASSFGLAGSEQYF.

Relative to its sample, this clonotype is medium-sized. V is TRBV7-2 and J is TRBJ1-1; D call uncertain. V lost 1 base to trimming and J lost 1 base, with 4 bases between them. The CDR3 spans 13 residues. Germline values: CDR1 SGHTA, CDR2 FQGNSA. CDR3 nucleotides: TGTGCCAGCAGCTTAGGAAGGAACACTGAAGCTTTCTTT. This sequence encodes CASSLGRNTEAFF.

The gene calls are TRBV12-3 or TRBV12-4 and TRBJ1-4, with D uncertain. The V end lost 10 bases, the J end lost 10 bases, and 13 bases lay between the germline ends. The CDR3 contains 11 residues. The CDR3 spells CATNLRGKLFF. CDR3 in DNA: TGTGCCACTAACCTGCGGGGAAAACTGTTTTTT.

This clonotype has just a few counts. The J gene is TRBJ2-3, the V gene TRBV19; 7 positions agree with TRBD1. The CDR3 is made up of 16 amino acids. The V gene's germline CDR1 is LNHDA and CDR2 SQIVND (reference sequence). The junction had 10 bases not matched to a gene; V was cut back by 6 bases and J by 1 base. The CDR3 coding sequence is TGTGCCAGTAGCTCCAGGGGGATAAGGGGCACAGATACGCAGTATTTT. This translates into CASSSRGIRGTDTQYF.